The clone carrying this TCR beta chain appeared many times. Its antigen is not identified. This specimen belongs to a study of CD8 T cells in ankylosing spondylitis. Study-wide results and limits: Fewer than ten highly homologous variants made up a TCR beta motif, and this motif appeared characteristic of ankylosing spondylitis blood. Significant enrichment of disease-linked clones was reported in matched ankylosing spondylitis synovial fluid.

By quantitative 5'-RACE with molecular barcodes, the TCR beta libraries were made. TCRdb passed the 5' RACE reads through MiXCR, listing each CDR3 protein once. Among 200,000 to 250,000 distinct CDR3 sequences listed, around 10% were seen once. This CDR3 has 14 amino acids. The germline CDR1 and CDR2 sequences are SGHRS and YFSETQ. The V gene lost 6 bases and the J gene lost 3 bases, with 15 bases spanning the gap. The sample was blood, either unsorted or a sorted T cell fraction (not recorded which). The chain recombines TRBV5-1 with TRBJ2-5; TRBD2 is a possible D gene (7 bases). The receptor was isolated from a male donor with ankylosing spondylitis or in good health (not recorded which). Written as DNA, the CDR3 is TGCGCCAGCACCGGGGGGACATCTAAAGAGACCCAGTACTTC. It encodes CASTGGTSKETQYF.